This T cell receptor beta chain originates from a study of blood T cell repertoires in COVID-19. Study context: Sample material is recorded as cDNA or gDNA derived from T cells, B-cell-depleted T cells, or PBMCs.

J was trimmed by 3 bases and V by 10 bases; bases with no gene match: 11. In germline, CDR1 is MNHEY, CDR2 SMNVEV (reference sequence). This CDR3 has 14 residues. Sequenced by immunoSEQ multiplex PCR; TCRdb stores in-frame clones only, minus some. In the table there are approximately 440,000 clones, 80% to 95% of which are singletons. This rearrangement joins TRBV27 to TRBJ1-2, with 7 bases lining up with TRBD1. The TCR originated in a man aged 18 to 30 who had recovered from COVID-19. What was sequenced was PBMCs or T cells enriched from blood (not recorded which). The CDR3 here is CATRPLDRDYGYTF. In DNA form, the CDR3 reads TGTGCCACCAGACCATTAGACAGGGACTATGGCTACACCTTC.